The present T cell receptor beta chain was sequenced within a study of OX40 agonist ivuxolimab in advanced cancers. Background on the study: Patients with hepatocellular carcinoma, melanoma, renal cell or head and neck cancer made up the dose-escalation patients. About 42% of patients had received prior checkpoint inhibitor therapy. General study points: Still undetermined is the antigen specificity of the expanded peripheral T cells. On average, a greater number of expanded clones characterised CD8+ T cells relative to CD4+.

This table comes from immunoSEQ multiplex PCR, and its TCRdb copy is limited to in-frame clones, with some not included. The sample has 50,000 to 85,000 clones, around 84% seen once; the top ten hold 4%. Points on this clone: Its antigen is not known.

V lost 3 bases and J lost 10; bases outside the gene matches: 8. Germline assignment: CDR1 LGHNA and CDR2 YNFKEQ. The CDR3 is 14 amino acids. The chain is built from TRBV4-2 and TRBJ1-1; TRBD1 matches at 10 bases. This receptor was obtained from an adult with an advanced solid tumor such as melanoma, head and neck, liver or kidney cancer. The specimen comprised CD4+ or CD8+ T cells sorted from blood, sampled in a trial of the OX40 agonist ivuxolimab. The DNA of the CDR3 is TGTGCCAGCAGCCACCAAGACAGGGGGCGGCTAGCTTTCTTT. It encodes CASSHQDRGRLAFF.